This entry describes one T cell receptor beta chain. The sample comes from a study of blood T cell repertoires in COVID-19. Study information: The analysed material was cDNA or gDNA that came from T cells, B-cell-depleted T cells, or PBMCs.

Clones were read by immunoSEQ multiplex PCR, and TCRdb kept only the in-frame ones, dropping some. This repertoire shows nearly 50,000 clones, roughly 82% found once; its top ten account for around 2.2%. CDR1 and CDR2 from the germline V gene are GTSNPN and SVGIG (reference sequence). The CDR3 loop spans 12 amino acids. Trimming took 3 bases from V and 8 from J; bases not matched to a gene: 4. Sequencing was carried out using peripheral blood. This rearrangement joins TRBV30 to TRBJ1-5; TRBD1 agrees at 7 bases. This clonotype originated in a woman aged 55-69 years with acute or convalescent COVID-19. The CDR3 protein is CAWRTGKEPQHF. The CDR3 DNA sequence: TGTGCCTGGAGGACAGGGAAGGAGCCCCAGCATTTT.